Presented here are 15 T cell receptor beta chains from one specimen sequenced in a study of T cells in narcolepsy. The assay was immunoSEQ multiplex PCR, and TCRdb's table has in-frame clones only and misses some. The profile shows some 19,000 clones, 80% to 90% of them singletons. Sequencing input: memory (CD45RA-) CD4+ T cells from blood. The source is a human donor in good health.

The DNA for the CDR3 is TGTGCCTGGAGCTCCCAAGTTGACGGCTACACCTTC. Protein product: CAWSSQVDGYTF. This chain joins TRBV30 and TRBJ1-2, with D hard to call. With 3 bases removed from V and 8 bases from J, the gap between germline ends came to 13 bases. Germline V gives CDR1 GTSNPN, CDR2 SVGIG (reference sequence). The CDR3 has 12 amino acids.

The DNA of the CDR3 is TGTGCCAGCAGTTACTTTGACAGAGATACATACACCTTC. Protein product: CASSYFDRDTYTF. The chain combines TRBV6-5 with TRBJ1-2; D is possibly TRBD1 (5 bases). The V gene's germline CDR1 is MNHEY and CDR2 SVGAGI. This CDR3 contains 13 residues. The V gene lost 1 base and the J gene lost 11 bases, with 14 bases spanning the gap.

CDR3 protein: CASSPDRAGQQYF. The CDR3 DNA is TGTGCCAGCAGCCCGGACAGGGCCGGGCAGCAGTACTTC. The chain has TRBV7-3 and TRBJ2-7; 8 bases fit TRBD1. Germline CDR1 reads SGHTA; CDR2 reads FQGTGA. After removal of 5 bases from V and 8 bases from J, the junction contained 8 bases not matched to a gene. The CDR3 covers 13 residues. The variable domain in full, with the rest retrieved from reference TRBV7-3 and TRBJ2-7, is GAGVSQTPSNKVTEKGKYVELRCDPISGHTALYWYRQSLGQGPEFLIYFQGTGAADDSGLPNDRFFAVRPEGSVSTLKIQRTERGDSAVYLCASSPDRAGQQYFGPGTRLTVT.

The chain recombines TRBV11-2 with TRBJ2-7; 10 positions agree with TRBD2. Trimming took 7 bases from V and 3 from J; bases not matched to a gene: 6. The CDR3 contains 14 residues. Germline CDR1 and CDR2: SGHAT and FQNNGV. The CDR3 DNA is TGTGCCAGCACCCGTAGACTAGCGGGCTACGAGCAGTACTTC. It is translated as CASTRRLAGYEQYF.

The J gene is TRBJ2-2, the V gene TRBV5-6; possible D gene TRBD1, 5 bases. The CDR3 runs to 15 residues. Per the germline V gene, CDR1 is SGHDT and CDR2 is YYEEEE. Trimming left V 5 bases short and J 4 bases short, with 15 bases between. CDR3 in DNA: TGTGCCAGCAGGTTCCAGGGCAGTGGCACCGGGGAGCTGTTTTTT. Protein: CASRFQGSGTGELFF.

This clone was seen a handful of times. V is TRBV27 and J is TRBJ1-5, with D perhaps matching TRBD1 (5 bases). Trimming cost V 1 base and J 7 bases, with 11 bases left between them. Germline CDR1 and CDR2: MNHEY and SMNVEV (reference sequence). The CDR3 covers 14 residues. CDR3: CASSLWGGEQPQHF. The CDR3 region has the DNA TGTGCCAGCAGTTTATGGGGGGGTGAACAGCCCCAGCATTTT.

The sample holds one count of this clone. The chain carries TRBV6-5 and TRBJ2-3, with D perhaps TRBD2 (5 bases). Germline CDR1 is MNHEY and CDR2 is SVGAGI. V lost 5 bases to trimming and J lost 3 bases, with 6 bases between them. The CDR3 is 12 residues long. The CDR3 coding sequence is TGTGCCAGCAGTAGAGGGACAGATACGCAGTATTTT. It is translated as CASSRGTDTQYF.

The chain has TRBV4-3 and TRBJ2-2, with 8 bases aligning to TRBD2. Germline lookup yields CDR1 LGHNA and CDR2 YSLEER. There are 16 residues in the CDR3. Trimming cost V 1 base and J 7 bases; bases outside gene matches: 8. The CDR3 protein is CASSQVLSGNVGELFF. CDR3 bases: TGCGCCAGCAGCCAAGTCCTTAGCGGGAATGTCGGGGAGCTGTTTTTT.

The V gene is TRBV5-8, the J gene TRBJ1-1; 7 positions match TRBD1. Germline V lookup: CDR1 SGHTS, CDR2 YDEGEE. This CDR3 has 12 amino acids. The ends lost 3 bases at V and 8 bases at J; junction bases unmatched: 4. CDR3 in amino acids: CASSYGTEEAFF. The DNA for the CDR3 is TGTGCCAGCAGCTACGGGACAGAAGAAGCTTTCTTT.

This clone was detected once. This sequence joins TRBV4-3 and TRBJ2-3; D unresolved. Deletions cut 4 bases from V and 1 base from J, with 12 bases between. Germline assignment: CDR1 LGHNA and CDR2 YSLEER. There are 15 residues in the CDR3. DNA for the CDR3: TGCGCCAGCAGCCTCAAGCCGTCTGGCACAGATACGCAGTATTTT. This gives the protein CASSLKPSGTDTQYF.

The CDR3 here is CASSYGGEQFF. The CDR3 DNA follows: TGTGCCAGCAGCTACGGGGGTGAGCAGTTCTTC. The chain combines TRBV6-1 with TRBJ2-1, with a possible D match to TRBD2 (6 bases). This CDR3 is built from 11 residues. Germline CDR1 reads MNHNS; CDR2 reads SASEGT. The germline V and J ends were trimmed by 6 bases and 9 bases, with 9 bases remaining between them.

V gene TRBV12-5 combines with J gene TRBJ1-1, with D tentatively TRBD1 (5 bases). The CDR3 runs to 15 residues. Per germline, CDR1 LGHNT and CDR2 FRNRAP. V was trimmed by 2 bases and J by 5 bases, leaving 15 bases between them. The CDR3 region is CASGLRRGLRTEAFF. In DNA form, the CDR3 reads TGTGCTAGTGGTTTGAGGAGGGGCCTTCGGACTGAAGCTTTCTTT.

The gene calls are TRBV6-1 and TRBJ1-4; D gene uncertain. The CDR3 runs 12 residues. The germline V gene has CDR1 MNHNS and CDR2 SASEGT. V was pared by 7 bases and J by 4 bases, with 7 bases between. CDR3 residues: CASMGNNEKLFF. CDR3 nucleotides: TGTGCCAGCATGGGGAATAATGAAAAACTGTTTTTT.

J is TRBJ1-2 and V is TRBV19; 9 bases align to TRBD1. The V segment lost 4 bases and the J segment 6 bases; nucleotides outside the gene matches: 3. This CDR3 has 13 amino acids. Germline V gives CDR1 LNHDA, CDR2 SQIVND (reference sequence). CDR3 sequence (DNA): TGTGCCAGTAGTACAGGGACAGGGAATGGCTACACCTTC. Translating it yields CASSTGTGNGYTF.

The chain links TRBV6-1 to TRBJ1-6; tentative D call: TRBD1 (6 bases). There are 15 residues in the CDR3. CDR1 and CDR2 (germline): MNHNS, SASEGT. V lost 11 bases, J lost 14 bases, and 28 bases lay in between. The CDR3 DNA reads TGTGCCGGGACGGACAGCGGATTGCCCGGATTCACCCTCCACTTT. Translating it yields CAGTDSGLPGFTLHF.